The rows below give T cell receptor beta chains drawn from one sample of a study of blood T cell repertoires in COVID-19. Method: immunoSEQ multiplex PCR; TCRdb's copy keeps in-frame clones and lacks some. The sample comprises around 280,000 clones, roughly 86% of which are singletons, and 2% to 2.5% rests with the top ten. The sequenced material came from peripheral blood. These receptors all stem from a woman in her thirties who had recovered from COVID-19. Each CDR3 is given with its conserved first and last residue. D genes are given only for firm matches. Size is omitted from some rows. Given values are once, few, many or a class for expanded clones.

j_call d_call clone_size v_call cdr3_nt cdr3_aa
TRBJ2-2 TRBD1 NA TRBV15 TGTGCCACCAGCCCGCGACAGGGTGGCACCGGGGAGCTGTTTTTT CATSPRQGGTGELFF
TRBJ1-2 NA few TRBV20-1 TGCAGTGCTAGTGAGGGAGACTACTATGGCTACACCTTC CSASEGDYYGYTF
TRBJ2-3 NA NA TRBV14 TGTGCCAGCAGTACTGTCAGCACAGATACGCAGTATTTT CASSTVSTDTQYF
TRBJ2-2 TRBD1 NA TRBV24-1 TGTGCCACCAGTGATTTCCGACAGGGTGGGGCCGGGGAGCTGTTTTTT CATSDFRQGGAGELFF
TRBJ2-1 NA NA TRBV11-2 TGTGCCAGCAGCTTAGGGGTAGCGGTCTCCTACAATGAGCAGTTCTTC CASSLGVAVSYNEQFF
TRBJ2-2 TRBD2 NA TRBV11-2 TGTGCCAGCAGCCACCCCACTAGCGGGATTAACACCGGGGAGCTGTTTTTT CASSHPTSGINTGELFF
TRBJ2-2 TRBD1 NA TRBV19 TGTGCCAGTACTGACAGGGGACGGGGGGAGCTGTTTTTT CASTDRGRGELFF
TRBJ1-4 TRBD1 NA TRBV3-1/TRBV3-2 TGTGCCAGCAGCGAGACAGGGGTGGAAAAACTGTTTTTT CASSETGVEKLFF
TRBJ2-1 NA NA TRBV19 TGTGCCAGTAAATCCGGAGGTCACAATGAGCAGTTCTTC CASKSGGHNEQFF
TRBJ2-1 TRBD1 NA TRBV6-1 TGTGCCAGCAGTGAGAGAAACAGGGGGCTAACCAATGAGCAGTTCTTC CASSERNRGLTNEQFF
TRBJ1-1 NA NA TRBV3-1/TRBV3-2 TGTGCCAGCCGGGAAGGAGGGGCAGGCACTGAAGCTTTCTTT CASREGGAGTEAFF
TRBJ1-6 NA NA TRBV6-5 TGTGCCAGTTCCGGACAGCTGGAGACAAATTCACCCCTCCACTTT CASSGQLETNSPLHF
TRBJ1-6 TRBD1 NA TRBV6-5 TGTGCCAGCACTTTGGGACAGGGTAATAATTCACCCCTCCACTTT CASTLGQGNNSPLHF
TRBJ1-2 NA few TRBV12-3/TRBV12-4 TGTGCCAGCAGTTTTAGGGGACTCTATGGCTACACCTTC CASSFRGLYGYTF
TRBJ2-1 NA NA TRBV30 TGTGCCTGGAATGGGGGCGTAAACAATGAGCAGTTCTTC CAWNGGVNNEQFF
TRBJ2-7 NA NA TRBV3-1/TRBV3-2 TGTGCCAGCAGTCGTACCGGGGTCCTCGACGAGCAGTACTTC CASSRTGVLDEQYF
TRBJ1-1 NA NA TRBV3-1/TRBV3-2 TGTGCCAGCAGCCCCAGGCTGAACACTGAAGCTTTCTTT CASSPRLNTEAFF
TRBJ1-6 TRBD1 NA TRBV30 TGTGCCTGGAGTGTCGGACAGGGTAATTCACCCCTCCACTTT CAWSVGQGNSPLHF
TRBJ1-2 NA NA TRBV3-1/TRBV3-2 TGTGCCAGCAGCCAAGATTCCAGGGGCTACACCTTC CASSQDSRGYTF
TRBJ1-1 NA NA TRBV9 TGTGCCAGCAGCGTAGGGAGAGGGGGCACTGAAGCTTTCTTT CASSVGRGGTEAFF
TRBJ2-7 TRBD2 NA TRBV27 TGTGCCAGCAGGTCTACTAGCGGGAGGGTCTACGAGCAGTACTTC CASRSTSGRVYEQYF
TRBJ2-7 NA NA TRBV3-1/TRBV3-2 TGTGCCAGCAGCCAAGGGGCGGGGTACGAGCAGTACTTC CASSQGAGYEQYF
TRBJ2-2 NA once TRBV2 TGTGCCAGCAGTGAACAGGGGAAGGGCGGGGAGCTGTTTTTT CASSEQGKGGELFF
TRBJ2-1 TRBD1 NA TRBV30 TGTGCCTGGAACTTGGGGACAGGGACTGAGCAGTTCTTC CAWNLGTGTEQFF
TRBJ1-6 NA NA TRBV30 TGTGCCTGGAGTGTGCCTAGAACAGGGCTGCATTCACCCCTCCACTTT CAWSVPRTGLHSPLHF
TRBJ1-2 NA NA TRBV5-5 TGTGCCAGCAGCTTGAGCGGGGCCCTATGGAACTATGGCTACACCTTC CASSLSGALWNYGYTF
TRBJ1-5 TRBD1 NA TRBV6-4 TGTGCCAGCAGTGAGGACAGGGGGCAGCCCCAGCATTTT CASSEDRGQPQHF
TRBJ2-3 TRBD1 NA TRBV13 TGTGCCAGCAGCCGGACAGGGGGCAAGGGAGATACGCAGTATTTT CASSRTGGKGDTQYF
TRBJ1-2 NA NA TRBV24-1 TGTGCCACCAGTGCGGGCGACAGTTTCTACTATGGCTACACCTTC CATSAGDSFYYGYTF
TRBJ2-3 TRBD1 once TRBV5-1 TGCGCCAGCAGCTCACCCGGGACAGGGGTCACAGATACGCAGTATTTT CASSSPGTGVTDTQYF
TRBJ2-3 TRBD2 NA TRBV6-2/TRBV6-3 TGTGCCAGCAGTTCCACTAGCGGGAGGACGACCTCTAGCACAGATACGCAGTATTTT CASSSTSGRTTSSTDTQYF
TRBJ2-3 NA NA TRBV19 TGTGCCAGTAGTATTAACGCCGGGAGCGAGTATACGCAGTATTTT CASSINAGSEYTQYF
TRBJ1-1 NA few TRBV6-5 TGTGCCAGCAAGGGCGGGGAAGTTACTGAAGCTTTCTTT CASKGGEVTEAFF
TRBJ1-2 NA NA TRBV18 TGTGCCAGCTCACCAGACACTAACTATGGCTACACCTTC CASSPDTNYGYTF
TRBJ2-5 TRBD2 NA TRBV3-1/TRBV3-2 TGTGCCAGCAGCCAATCCTTAGCGGGGGGGCCATCCAAAGAGACCCAGTACTTC CASSQSLAGGPSKETQYF
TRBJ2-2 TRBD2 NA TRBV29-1 TGCAGCGTTCAGCGGGAGGTGAATACCGGGGAGCTGTTTTTT CSVQREVNTGELFF